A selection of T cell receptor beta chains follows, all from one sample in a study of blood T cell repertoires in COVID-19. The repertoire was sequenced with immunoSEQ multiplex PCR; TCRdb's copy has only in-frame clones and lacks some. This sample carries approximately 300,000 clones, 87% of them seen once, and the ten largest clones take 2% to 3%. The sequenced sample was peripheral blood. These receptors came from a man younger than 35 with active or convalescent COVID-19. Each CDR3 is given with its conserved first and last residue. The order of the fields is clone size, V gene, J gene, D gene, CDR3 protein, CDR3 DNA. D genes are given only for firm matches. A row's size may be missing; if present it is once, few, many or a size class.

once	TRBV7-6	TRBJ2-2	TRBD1	CASSPGQGFNTGELFF	TGTGCCAGCAGCCCGGGACAGGGTTTTAACACCGGGGAGCTGTTTTTT
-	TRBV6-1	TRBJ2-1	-	CASSEQFSYNEQFF	TGTGCCAGCAGTGAACAGTTTTCATACAATGAGCAGTTCTTC
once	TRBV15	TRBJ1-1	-	CATSSIETEQAFF	TGTGCCACCAGCAGCATAGAGACAGAACAAGCTTTCTTT
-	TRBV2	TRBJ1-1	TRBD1	CASSIDRARTEAFF	TGTGCCAGCAGTATAGACAGGGCTAGAACTGAAGCTTTCTTT
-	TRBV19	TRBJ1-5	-	CASSPQGRDNQPQHF	TGTGCCAGTAGTCCTCAGGGGAGGGACAATCAGCCCCAGCATTTT
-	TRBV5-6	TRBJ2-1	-	CASSFGDFYNEQFF	TGTGCCAGCAGTTTTGGGGACTTTTACAATGAGCAGTTCTTC
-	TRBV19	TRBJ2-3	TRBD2	CASSIGTTDTDTQYF	TGTGCCAGTAGTATTGGGACTACCGACACAGATACGCAGTATTTT
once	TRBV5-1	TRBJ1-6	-	CASSLGTGPNSPLHF	TGCGCCAGCAGCTTGGGAACAGGCCCCAATTCACCCCTCCACTTT
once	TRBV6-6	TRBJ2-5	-	CASSPRGRETQYF	TGTGCCAGCAGTCCTAGGGGTCGGGAGACCCAGTACTTC
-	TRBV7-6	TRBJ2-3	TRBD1	CASSLGWTGATDTQYF	TGTGCCAGCAGCTTAGGCTGGACAGGGGCCACAGATACGCAGTATTTT
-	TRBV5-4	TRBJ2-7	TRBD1	CASRQGQGTHEQYF	TGTGCCAGCAGGCAGGGACAGGGAACCCACGAGCAGTACTTC
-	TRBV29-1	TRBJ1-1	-	CSVEDGSTEAFF	TGCAGCGTTGAAGACGGTTCCACTGAAGCTTTCTTT
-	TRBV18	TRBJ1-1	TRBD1	CASSTTGDYTEAFF	TGTGCCAGCTCAACAACAGGGGACTACACTGAAGCTTTCTTT
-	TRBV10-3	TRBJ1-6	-	CAISEWGGPNSPLHF	TGTGCCATCAGTGAGTGGGGGGGGCCTAATTCACCCCTCCACTTT
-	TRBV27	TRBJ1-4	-	CASRATGDTLEKLFF	TGTGCCAGCAGGGCGACAGGTGATACCCTTGAAAAACTGTTTTTT
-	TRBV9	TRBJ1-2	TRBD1	CASSVAAGMGQGSQSYGYTF	TGTGCCAGCAGCGTAGCGGCGGGAATGGGACAGGGAAGCCAGTCCTATGGCTACACCTTC
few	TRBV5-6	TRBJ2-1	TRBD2	CASSPATSGVIF	TGTGCCAGCAGCCCCGCGACTAGCGGGGTAATCTTC
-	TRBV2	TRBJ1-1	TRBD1	CASSVTGVDTEAFF	TGTGCCAGCAGTGTCACAGGGGTTGACACTGAAGCTTTCTTT
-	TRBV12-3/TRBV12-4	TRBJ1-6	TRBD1	CASSRDSSPLHF	TGTGCCAGCAGTCGGGACAGCTCACCCCTCCACTTT
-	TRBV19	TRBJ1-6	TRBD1	CASSVDAQQGTNSPLHF	TGTGCCAGTAGTGTCGACGCACAACAGGGGACAAATTCACCCCTCCACTTT
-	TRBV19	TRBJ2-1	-	CASSIEARPVANEQFF	TGTGCCAGTAGTATAGAGGCTCGTCCGGTAGCGAATGAGCAGTTCTTC
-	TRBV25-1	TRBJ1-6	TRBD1	CASSEGMGQRNSPLHF	TGTGCCAGCAGTGAGGGAATGGGACAGAGAAATTCACCCCTCCACTTT
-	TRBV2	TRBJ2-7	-	CASSKQGMKYEQYF	TGTGCCAGCAGTAAACAGGGAATGAAATACGAGCAGTACTTC
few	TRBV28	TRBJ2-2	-	CASSLGGVTGELFF	TGTGCCAGCAGTTTAGGAGGCGTGACCGGGGAGCTGTTTTTT
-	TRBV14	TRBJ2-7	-	CASSLSIGEQYF	TGTGCCAGCAGCCTATCAATCGGCGAGCAGTACTTC